This is a list of T cell receptor beta chains from one sample in a study of T cells in Graves' hyperthyroidism and ophthalmopathy. One entry per CDR3 protein, called by TCRdb with MiXCR from the multiplex PCR reads. The table includes almost 600,000 distinct CDR3 sequences, about 14% detected once. Material: blood. The receptors originated from a woman in her twenties or thirties with Graves' hyperthyroidism that later progressed to Graves' ophthalmopathy. The CDR3 runs from the conserved cysteine through the conserved F or W. The order of the fields is J gene, CDR3 length, V gene, CDR3 protein.

J gene: TRBJ2-6; CDR3 length: 16; V gene: TRBV7-3; CDR3 protein: CASSLGPRDGANVLTF
J gene: TRBJ1-1; CDR3 length: 15; V gene: TRBV9; CDR3 protein: CASSVEGTGNTEAFF
J gene: TRBJ2-5; CDR3 length: 18; V gene: TRBV6-2/TRBV6-3; CDR3 protein: CASSYSKGTSGRGETQYF
J gene: TRBJ2-1; CDR3 length: 11; V gene: TRBV20-1; CDR3 protein: CSAERVNEQFF
J gene: TRBJ2-5; CDR3 length: 17; V gene: TRBV11-2; CDR3 protein: CASSFRQGANLIETQYF
J gene: TRBJ1-1; CDR3 length: 15; V gene: TRBV20-1; CDR3 protein: CSARDYRLMNTEAFF
J gene: TRBJ2-2; CDR3 length: 14; V gene: TRBV6-2/TRBV6-3; CDR3 protein: CASTRTSADGELFF
J gene: TRBJ2-7; CDR3 length: 14; V gene: TRBV28; CDR3 protein: CASSFSVIPYEQYF
J gene: TRBJ2-5; CDR3 length: 14; V gene: TRBV9; CDR3 protein: CASSVTSGGETQYF
J gene: TRBJ2-1; CDR3 length: 17; V gene: TRBV7-3; CDR3 protein: CASSPGLAGEAYNEQFF
J gene: TRBJ1-1; CDR3 length: 14; V gene: TRBV11-2; CDR3 protein: CASSSLPVGTEAFF
J gene: TRBJ2-2; CDR3 length: 15; V gene: TRBV12-3/TRBV12-4; CDR3 protein: CASSLAGVRAGELFF
J gene: TRBJ2-5; CDR3 length: 16; V gene: TRBV19; CDR3 protein: CASSIGGLLLQETQYF
J gene: TRBJ2-1; CDR3 length: 13; V gene: TRBV29-1; CDR3 protein: CSVSGLAGGEQFF
J gene: TRBJ2-7; CDR3 length: 17; V gene: TRBV7-9; CDR3 protein: CASSLATTGTGDYEQYF
J gene: TRBJ1-5; CDR3 length: 15; V gene: TRBV20-1; CDR3 protein: CSARRSGGSNQPQHF
J gene: TRBJ1-1; CDR3 length: 12; V gene: TRBV20-1; CDR3 protein: CSAREHLAEAFF
J gene: TRBJ1-1; CDR3 length: 16; V gene: TRBV14; CDR3 protein: CASSRGGRGSNTEAFF
J gene: TRBJ2-1; CDR3 length: 13; V gene: TRBV11-3; CDR3 protein: CASSFEEVGEQFF
J gene: TRBJ2-5; CDR3 length: 13; V gene: TRBV18; CDR3 protein: CASSQAPQETQYF
J gene: TRBJ2-6; CDR3 length: 16; V gene: TRBV29-1; CDR3 protein: CSVERARNSGAIVLTF
J gene: TRBJ1-1; CDR3 length: 15; V gene: TRBV28; CDR3 protein: CASSPSRRMNTEAFF
J gene: TRBJ1-5; CDR3 length: 14; V gene: TRBV30; CDR3 protein: CAWSLTGGGRSQHF
J gene: TRBJ1-4; CDR3 length: 16; V gene: TRBV5-6; CDR3 protein: CASSLAGTGGNEKLFF
J gene: TRBJ2-7; CDR3 length: 15; V gene: TRBV27; CDR3 protein: CASSLASGGVYEQYF
J gene: TRBJ2-1; CDR3 length: 14; V gene: TRBV6-1; CDR3 protein: CASSPQREANEQFF
J gene: TRBJ2-5; CDR3 length: 14; V gene: TRBV12-3/TRBV12-4; CDR3 protein: CASSLRDRGQTQYF
J gene: TRBJ2-7; CDR3 length: 16; V gene: TRBV6-5; CDR3 protein: CASSYSLAYSSYEQYF
J gene: TRBJ2-5; CDR3 length: 16; V gene: TRBV6-5; CDR3 protein: CASSKTSASYQETQYF
J gene: TRBJ2-3; CDR3 length: 16; V gene: TRBV5-1; CDR3 protein: CASSVGLADYTDTQYF